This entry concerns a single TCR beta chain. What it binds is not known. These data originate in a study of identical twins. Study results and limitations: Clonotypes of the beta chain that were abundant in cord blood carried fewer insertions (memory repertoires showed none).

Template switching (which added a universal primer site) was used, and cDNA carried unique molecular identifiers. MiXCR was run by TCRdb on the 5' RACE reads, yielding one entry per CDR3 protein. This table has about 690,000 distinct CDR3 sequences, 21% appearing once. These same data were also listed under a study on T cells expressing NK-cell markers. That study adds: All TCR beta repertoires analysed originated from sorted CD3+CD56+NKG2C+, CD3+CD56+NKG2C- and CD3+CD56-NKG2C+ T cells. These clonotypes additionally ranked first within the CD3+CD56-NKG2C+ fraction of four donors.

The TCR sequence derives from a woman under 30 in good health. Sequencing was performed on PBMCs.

The CDR3 DNA reads TGTGCCAGCAGCTTAGTACCAGGTTCGAACACTGAAGCTTTCTTT. Amino acids: CASSLVPGSNTEAFF. This chain uses TRBV11-3 with TRBJ1-1; D remains ambiguous. The ends were cut back, 1 base at V and 1 base at J, with 10 bases in the middle. CDR1 is SGHNT and CDR2 is YENEEA in the germline V gene. This CDR3 is 15 amino acids long.